The rows below give T cell receptor beta chains drawn from one sample of a study of T cells after posttransplantation cyclophosphamide. This table comes from immunoSEQ multiplex PCR, and its TCRdb copy is limited to in-frame clones, with some not included. The profile shows fewer than 25,000 clones, 80% to 90% of them singletons. Sequencing was performed on PBMCs, taken after an allogeneic stem cell transplant with a calcineurin inhibitor and methotrexate. These receptors came from a female patient aged 50-59 years who received an allogeneic stem cell transplant from an unrelated donor, was CMV-positive, and had chronic GVHD only. Some T cells may possibly be graft donor cells. The conserved cysteine and the conserved F or W are not part of the CDR3 here. Each record gives: V gene, J gene, CDR3 protein.

TRBV10-3	TRBJ2-1	AATGVFNNEQF
TRBV29-1	TRBJ1-1	SVEGSGTGNTEAF
TRBV6-5	TRBJ1-4	ASKRENEKLF
TRBV5-4	TRBJ1-2	ASSSGTGVYGYT
TRBV27	TRBJ2-1	ASSLLGTSGRAGADEQF
TRBV19	TRBJ1-5	ASNNKGFGGQPQH
TRBV5-4	TRBJ1-2	ASSFVGEDGYT
TRBV6-6	TRBJ1-2	ASRISPGYGYT
TRBV4-2	TRBJ1-1	ASSQDFGFEAF
TRBV5-3	TRBJ2-5	ARSEGLVQETQY
TRBV29-1	TRBJ2-7	SVAAGDSEQY
TRBV19	TRBJ1-2	ASSTGISNYGYT
TRBV13	TRBJ2-7	ASSYPGPGQALYEQY
TRBV19	TRBJ1-3	ASRRDRYSGNTIY
TRBV27	TRBJ2-6	ASSFDRDSGANVLT